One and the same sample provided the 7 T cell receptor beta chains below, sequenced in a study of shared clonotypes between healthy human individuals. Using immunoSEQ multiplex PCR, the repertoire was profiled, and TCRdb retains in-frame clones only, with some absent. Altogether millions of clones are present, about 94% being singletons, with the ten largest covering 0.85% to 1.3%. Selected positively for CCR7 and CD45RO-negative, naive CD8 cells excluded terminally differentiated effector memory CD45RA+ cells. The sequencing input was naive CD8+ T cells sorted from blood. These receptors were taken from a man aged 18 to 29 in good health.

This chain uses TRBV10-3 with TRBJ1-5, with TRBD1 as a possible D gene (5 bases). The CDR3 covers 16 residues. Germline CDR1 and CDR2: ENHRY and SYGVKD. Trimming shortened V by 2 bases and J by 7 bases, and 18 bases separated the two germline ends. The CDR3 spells CAISETGTGDGQPQHF. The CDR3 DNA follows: TGTGCCATCAGTGAGACCGGGACGGGGGACGGGCAGCCCCAGCATTTT.

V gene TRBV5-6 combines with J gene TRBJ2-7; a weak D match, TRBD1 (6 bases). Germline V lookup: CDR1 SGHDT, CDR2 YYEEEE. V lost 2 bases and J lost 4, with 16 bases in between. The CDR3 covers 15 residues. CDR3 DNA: TGTGCCAGCAGCTTTGGTGGGGGCAGGGTTTACGAGCAGTACTTC. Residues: CASSFGGGRVYEQYF.

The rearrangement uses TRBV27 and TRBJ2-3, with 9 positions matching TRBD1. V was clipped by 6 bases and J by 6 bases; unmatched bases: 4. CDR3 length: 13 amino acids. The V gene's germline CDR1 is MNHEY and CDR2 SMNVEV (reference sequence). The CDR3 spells CASSHGTGDTQYF. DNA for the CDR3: TGTGCCAGCAGCCACGGGACAGGGGATACGCAGTATTTT.

The CDR3 spells CASSRTGGLVTEAFF. CDR3 bases: TGTGCCAGCAGCCGCACGGGGGGGCTGGTTACTGAAGCTTTCTTT. V and J are TRBV6-5 and TRBJ1-1, with TRBD1 as a possible D gene (6 bases). Per the germline V gene, CDR1 is MNHEY and CDR2 is SVGAGI. V was cut by 6 bases and J by 5 bases, with 19 bases left in between. The CDR3 consists of 15 residues.

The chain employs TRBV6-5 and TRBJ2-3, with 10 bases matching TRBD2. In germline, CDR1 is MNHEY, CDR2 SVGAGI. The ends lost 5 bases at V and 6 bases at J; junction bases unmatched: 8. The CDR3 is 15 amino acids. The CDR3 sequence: CASSPPSGRYDTQYF. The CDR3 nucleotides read TGTGCCAGCAGTCCCCCTAGCGGGAGATACGATACGCAGTATTTT.

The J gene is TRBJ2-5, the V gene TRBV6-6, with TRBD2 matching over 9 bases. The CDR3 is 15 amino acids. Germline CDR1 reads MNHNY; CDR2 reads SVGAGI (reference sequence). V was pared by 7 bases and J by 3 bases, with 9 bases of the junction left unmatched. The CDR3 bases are TGTGCCAGCACCTCTCCGGCTAGCGGGAAAGAGACCCAGTACTTC. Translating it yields CASTSPASGKETQYF.

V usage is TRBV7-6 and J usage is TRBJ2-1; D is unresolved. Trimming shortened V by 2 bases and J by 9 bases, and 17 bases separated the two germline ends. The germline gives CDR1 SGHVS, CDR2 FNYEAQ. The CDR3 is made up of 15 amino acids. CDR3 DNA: TGTGCCAGCAGCTTAATGAGTCTCGGATCCCCTGAGCAGTTCTTC. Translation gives CASSLMSLGSPEQFF.